This note documents a single T cell receptor beta chain sequence. Its antigen is undetermined. These data belong to a study of CD8+ T cells in alopecia areata. Turning to the study itself: Each of the treated patients was given oral tofacitinib, 5 to 10 mg twice daily, for moderate-to-severe alopecia areata. Tofacitinib continued for 6 to 18 months and was then withheld for 6 months.

Investigators isolated RNA and reverse transcribed it into cDNA to act as the sequencing template. Measured with immunoSEQ multiplex PCR; TCRdb has only the in-frame clones, and not every one. The repertoire consists of some 170,000 clones, with approximately 55% occurring once and the leading ten covering less than 14%. Specified treatment: oral pan-JAK inhibitor, 5-10 mg twice daily. Study results and caveats: Uncertain still, given a single nonresponder, is whether baseline CD8+ expansion links to response. Scalp clonality and expanded CD8+ clones among the top 100 were significantly decreased by tofacitinib.

This specimen consisted of CD8+ T cells sorted from blood, obtained at week 24, from a patient treated with tofacitinib. The TCR was taken from a human donor with alopecia areata.

This chain's CDR3 is CAWSVLGSGELFF. The DNA of the CDR3 is TGTGCCTGGAGTGTACTAGGGTCCGGGGAGCTGTTTTTT. The V and J genes are TRBV30 and TRBJ2-2; a weak D match, TRBD2 (5 bases). V lost 0 bases to trimming and J lost 6 bases, with 8 bases between them. From germline, CDR1 is GTSNPN and CDR2 SVGIG (reference sequence). The CDR3 is 13 amino acids.